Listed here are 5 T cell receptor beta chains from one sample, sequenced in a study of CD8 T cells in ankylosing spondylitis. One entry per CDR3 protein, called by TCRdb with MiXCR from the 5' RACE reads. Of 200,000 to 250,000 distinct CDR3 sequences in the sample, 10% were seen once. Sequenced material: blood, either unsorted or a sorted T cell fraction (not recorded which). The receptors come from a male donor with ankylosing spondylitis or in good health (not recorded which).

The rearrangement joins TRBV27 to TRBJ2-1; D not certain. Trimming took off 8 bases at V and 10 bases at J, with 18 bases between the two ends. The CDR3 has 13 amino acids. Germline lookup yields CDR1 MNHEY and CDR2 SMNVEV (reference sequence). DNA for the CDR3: TGTGCCAGCTGGGAATTCCCGATAGGGGAGCAGTTCTTC. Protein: CASWEFPIGEQFF.

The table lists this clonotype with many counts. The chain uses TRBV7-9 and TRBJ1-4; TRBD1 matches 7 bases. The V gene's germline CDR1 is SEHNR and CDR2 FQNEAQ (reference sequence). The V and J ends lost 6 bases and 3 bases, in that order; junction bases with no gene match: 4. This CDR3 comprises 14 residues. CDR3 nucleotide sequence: TGTGCCAGCAGACCGGACAGGTCTAATGAAAAACTGTTTTTT. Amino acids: CASRPDRSNEKLFF.

The CDR3 DNA follows: TGTGCCAGCTCACCACGGATCTACGAGCAGTACTTC. The encoded protein is CASSPRIYEQYF. This sequence joins TRBV18 and TRBJ2-7; D remains ambiguous. The CDR3 runs 12 residues. In germline, CDR1 is KGHSH, CDR2 LQKENI. V lost 1 base and J lost 3, with 4 bases in between.

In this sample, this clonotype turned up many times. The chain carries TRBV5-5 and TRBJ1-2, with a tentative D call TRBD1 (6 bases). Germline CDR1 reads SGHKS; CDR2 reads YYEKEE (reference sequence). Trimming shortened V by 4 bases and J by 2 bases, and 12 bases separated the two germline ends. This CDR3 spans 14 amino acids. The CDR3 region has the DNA TGTGCCAGCAGCCGCGATGGGGGCAACTATGGCTACACCTTC. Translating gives CASSRDGGNYGYTF.

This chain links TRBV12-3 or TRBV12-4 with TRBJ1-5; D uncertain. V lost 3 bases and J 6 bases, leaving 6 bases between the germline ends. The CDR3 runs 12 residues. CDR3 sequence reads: CASSFSPQPQHF. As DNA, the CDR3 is TGTGCCAGCAGTTTCAGTCCTCAGCCCCAGCATTTT.